Listed here are 26 T cell receptor beta chains from one sample, sequenced in a study of T cells in Graves' hyperthyroidism and ophthalmopathy. TCR beta CDR3 region amplification was performed from RNA transcripts. TCR CDR3 underwent first-round RT-PCR with the HTBI primer set. MiXCR, applied by TCRdb to the multiplex PCR reads, yields one record per CDR3 protein. This table has under 800,000 distinct CDR3 sequences, about 15% appearing once. The source material was blood. All receptors derive from a woman aged 18-29 years with Graves' hyperthyroidism.

The table lists this clonotype with many counts. Here the CDR3 DNA reads TGCAGCGTCGCGACTGGACAGGGTAACCAGCCCCAGCATTTT. It specifies CSVATGQGNQPQHF. V usage is TRBV29-1 and J usage is TRBJ1-5; 8 positions match TRBD1. V dropped 6 bases and J dropped 7; count of bases not matched to a gene: 11. The germline gives CDR1 SQVTM, CDR2 ANQGSEA. The CDR3 has 14 residues.

Many counts were recorded for this clonotype. The V call is TRBV28, the J call TRBJ1-1, with a possible D match to TRBD1 (6 bases). The CDR3 spans 13 residues. The germline gives CDR1 MDHEN, CDR2 SYDVKM. V gave up 6 bases and J gave up 11 bases, with 19 bases separating them. The CDR3 loop reads CASRWSVNREAFF. DNA of the CDR3: TGTGCCAGCAGGTGGTCCGTAAACAGGGAGGCTTTCTTT.

A few counts support this clonotype. The chain employs TRBV2 and TRBJ1-5; D unclear. Germline V gene data show CDR1 as SNHLY and CDR2 as FYNNEI. Trimming took 0 bases from V and 5 from J, leaving 8 bases between them. The CDR3 sequence is 14 residues long. The CDR3 coding sequence is TGTGCCAGCAGTGAAGCTTTTGGGGATCAGCCCCAGCATTTT. Its protein is CASSEAFGDQPQHF.

V gene TRBV20-1 combines with J gene TRBJ2-1; 10 bases are a match to TRBD2. Germline CDR1 DFQATT, CDR2 SNEGSKA (reference sequence). V dropped 1 base and J dropped 7; count of bases not matched to a gene: 7. CDR3 size: 15 residues. Written as DNA, the CDR3 is TGCAGTGCTAGAGGGCAGAGCGGGAGGGGAAATGAGCAGTTCTTC. This sequence encodes CSARGQSGRGNEQFF.

The chain uses TRBV19 and TRBJ1-1; D remains unclear. CDR3 length: 15 amino acids. Germline values: CDR1 LNHDA, CDR2 SQIVND (reference sequence). V shed 4 bases and J shed 0 bases, with 12 bases lying between them. The CDR3 sequence: CASSTDRYMNTEAFF. DNA for the CDR3: TGTGCCAGTAGTACCGACCGTTACATGAACACTGAAGCTTTCTTT.

This clonotype was seen a few times. The chain uses TRBV30 and TRBJ2-5, with TRBD2 matching over 12 bases. CDR1 is GTSNPN and CDR2 is SVGIG in the germline V gene (reference sequence). The J segment lost 4 bases and the V segment lost 1 base, leaving 4 bases of the junction unmatched. The CDR3 covers 15 residues. This CDR3 reads CAWSARLAGVETQYF. The CDR3, as DNA: TGTGCCTGGAGTGCAAGACTAGCGGGAGTAGAGACCCAGTACTTC.

The genes are TRBV24-1 and TRBJ2-5; D is perhaps TRBD1 or TRBD2 (6 bases each). CDR3 length equals 13 residues. Germline CDR1 and CDR2: KGHDR and SFDVKD. Trimming cost V 5 bases and J 4 bases, with 10 bases left between them. CDR3 sequence reads: CATSVRGRETQYF. The DNA for the CDR3 is TGTGCCACCAGTGTCCGGGGGCGAGAGACCCAGTACTTC.

This clonotype has a count of ten or more. This chain joins TRBV20-1 and TRBJ2-7, with D maybe TRBD2 (5 bases). From germline, CDR1 is DFQATT and CDR2 SNEGSKA (reference sequence). The CDR3 is 12 residues long. V lost 3 bases and J 0 bases, leaving 6 bases between the germline ends. The CDR3 DNA is TGCAGTGCTAGGACTACCTCCTACGAGCAGTACTTC. Translated, it gives CSARTTSYEQYF.

The table lists this clonotype with a few counts. This chain joins TRBV12-3 or TRBV12-4 and TRBJ1-2, with TRBD1 identical over 7 bases. This CDR3 spans 17 amino acids. The J segment lost 3 bases and the V segment lost 5 bases, leaving 15 bases of the junction unmatched. The CDR3 DNA reads TGTGCCAGCAGTCATACCCCCGCAGGGGGGCTTGACTATGGCTACACCTTC. Translated: CASSHTPAGGLDYGYTF.

This clonotype was seen at least ten times. The chain is built from TRBV2 and TRBJ2-7; D is possibly TRBD1 (6 bases). Germline assignment: CDR1 SNHLY and CDR2 FYNNEI. The V end was cut by 5 bases, the J end by 6 bases, with 23 bases between. CDR3 size: 16 residues. DNA for the CDR3: TGTGCCAGCAGTTTTGCCCCAGGGGACCATAAGGCCGAGCAGTACTTC. Translating it yields CASSFAPGDHKAEQYF.

There are a few counts of this clonotype. The chain combines TRBV13 with TRBJ2-1, with 15 bases that match TRBD2. This CDR3 has 20 amino acids. Trimming at V came to 4 bases and at J to 0 bases, leaving 10 bases not matched to a gene. The germline CDR1 and CDR2 sequences are PRHDT and FYEKMQ (reference sequence). The CDR3 DNA reads as TGTGCCAGCAGCTCCTGGACTAGCGGGAGGGCCCAGAGCTCCTACAATGAGCAGTTCTTC. Translated: CASSSWTSGRAQSSYNEQFF.

The chain joins TRBV7-2 to TRBJ2-2, with TRBD2 matching over 7 bases. Germline V gene data show CDR1 as SGHTA and CDR2 as FQGNSA. The V segment lost 1 base and the J segment 5 bases; nucleotides outside the gene matches: 10. The CDR3 is 17 amino acids. The CDR3 reads CASSLVAGDRVTGELFF. CDR3 in DNA: TGTGCCAGCAGCTTAGTGGCGGGAGATAGGGTAACCGGGGAGCTGTTTTTT.

This clonotype was observed at least ten times. V and J are TRBV18 and TRBJ2-7; D is possibly TRBD2 (6 bases). With 3 bases removed from V and 4 bases from J, the gap between germline ends came to 16 bases. CDR3 length equals 15 residues. In germline, CDR1 is KGHSH, CDR2 LQKENI. The CDR3 loop reads CASSPTLERVYEQYF. For the CDR3, the DNA is TGTGCCAGCTCACCCACTCTCGAGCGGGTATACGAGCAGTACTTC.

The CDR3 DNA reads TGTGCCAGCAGCCAAGTCCCAGGTCCGGTAGGCGAAAAACTGTTTTTT. Encoded protein: CASSQVPGPVGEKLFF. The chain employs TRBV14 and TRBJ1-4; no clear D. Germline CDR1 is SGHDN and CDR2 is FVKESK. Trimming shortened V by 1 base and J by 8 bases, and 17 bases separated the two germline ends. The CDR3 contains 16 residues.

The chain uses TRBV29-1 and TRBJ1-2, with D perhaps matching TRBD1 (6 bases). CDR3 length: 14 amino acids. In germline, CDR1 is SQVTM, CDR2 ANQGSEA. Deletions cut 7 bases from V and 3 bases from J, with 18 bases between. This chain's CDR3 is CSAFGGASDYGYTF. The DNA of the CDR3 is TGCAGCGCCTTCGGGGGGGCATCCGACTATGGCTACACCTTC.

This clonotype was seen repeatedly, ten times or more. The chain links TRBV7-2 to TRBJ2-7; D is unclear. CDR1 and CDR2 (germline): SGHTA, FQGNSA. The CDR3 has 14 amino acids. Trimming pared 2 bases from V and 4 bases from J, leaving 12 bases between. CDR3 sequence: CASSLRDTRYEQYF. Here the CDR3 DNA reads TGTGCCAGCAGCTTACGTGACACCAGATACGAGCAGTACTTC.

This clonotype showed up many times. The chain joins TRBV4-3 to TRBJ2-1, with 7 bases identical to TRBD2. The ends lost 0 bases at V and 1 base at J; junction bases unmatched: 3. Germline CDR1 reads LGHNA; CDR2 reads YSLEER. This CDR3 is built from 16 residues. CDR3 coding DNA: TGCGCCAGCAGCCAAGAAGCGGGACTTTCCTACAATGAGCAGTTCTTC. Encoded protein: CASSQEAGLSYNEQFF.

This clonotype came up many times. V and J are TRBV11-2 and TRBJ2-7; 9 nucleotides match TRBD1. The CDR3 has 15 residues. Germline loops: CDR1 SGHAT, CDR2 FQNNGV. V was pared by 5 bases and J by 4 bases, with 9 bases of the junction left unmatched. The CDR3, as DNA: TGTGCCAGCAGCCATCGGGACAGGGCGGATTACGAGCAGTACTTC. Its protein is CASSHRDRADYEQYF.

CDR3 residues: CASSPPPTGLAGADTQYF. Here the CDR3 DNA reads TGTGCCAGCTCACCACCGCCAACAGGACTAGCGGGAGCCGATACGCAGTATTTT. V is TRBV18 and J is TRBJ2-3, with 13 bases identical to TRBD2. Germline V gives CDR1 KGHSH, CDR2 LQKENI. The CDR3 runs 18 residues. The V segment lost 0 bases and the J segment 6 bases; nucleotides outside the gene matches: 9. Together with reference TRBV18 and TRBJ2-3, the CDR3 gives the full variable domain: NAGVMQNPRHLVRRRGQEARLRCSPMKGHSHVYWYRQLPEEGLKFMVYLQKENIIDESGMPKERFSAEFPKEGPSILRIQQVVRGDSAAYFCASSPPPTGLAGADTQYFGPGTRLTVL.

This clonotype was seen at least ten times. This sequence joins TRBV18 and TRBJ1-3; D uncertain. The V end lost 4 bases, the J end lost 6 bases, and 10 bases lay between the germline ends. CDR1 is KGHSH and CDR2 is LQKENI in the germline V gene. The CDR3 runs 13 residues. The CDR3 region has the DNA TGTGCCAGCTCACGACCAACACAAAACACCATATATTTT. Translation gives CASSRPTQNTIYF.

This clonotype was counted between two and nine times. The rearrangement joins TRBV4-1 to TRBJ2-1; 13 bases align to TRBD2. J was trimmed by 5 bases and V by 2 bases; bases with no gene match: 15. Germline CDR1 is MGHRA and CDR2 is YSYEKL. The CDR3 contains 20 residues. The CDR3 DNA follows: TGCGCCAGCAGCCAATGGGGTGGGACTAGCGGGATGGGGGCTCACAATGAGCAGTTCTTC. It encodes CASSQWGGTSGMGAHNEQFF.

This clonotype was seen repeatedly, ten times or more. One end of the junction is discordant with germline, which a read error may explain. V and J are TRBV24-1 and TRBJ2-5, with a weak D call TRBD2 (5 bases). The CDR3 covers 16 residues. CDR1 KGHDR and CDR2 SFDVKD come from the germline V gene. The CDR3 region has the DNA TGTGCCACCAGTGATGGGTCTAGCAGGTACCAAGGGACCCAGTACTTC. It specifies CATSDGSSRYQGTQYF.

The chain employs TRBV20-1 and TRBJ2-7; no definite D call. Trimming left V 3 bases short and J 3 bases short, with 15 bases between. CDR1 is DFQATT, CDR2 SNEGSKA, per germline (reference sequence). There are 14 residues in the CDR3. In DNA form, the CDR3 reads TGCAGTGCTAGGGATAGTGAGGTATACTACGAGCAGTACTTC. Translation: CSARDSEVYYEQYF.

V and J are TRBV5-1 and TRBJ2-7; TRBD1 is a possible D gene (6 bases). V lost 1 base, J lost 6 bases, and 17 bases lay in between. Germline V gene data show CDR1 as SGHRS and CDR2 as YFSETQ. The CDR3 is 15 residues long. The CDR3 loop reads CASSLIVDSPTEQYF. As DNA, the CDR3 is TGCGCCAGCAGCTTGATAGTGGACAGCCCTACCGAGCAGTACTTC.

This clonotype was picked up many times. The chain recombines TRBV5-1 with TRBJ2-7; possibly TRBD1 or TRBD2 for D (5 bases each). CDR3 size: 14 residues. Germline loops: CDR1 SGHRS, CDR2 YFSETQ. V lost 0 bases and J 4 bases, leaving 11 bases between the germline ends. CDR3 sequence: CASSLATGLYEQYF. The CDR3 bases are TGCGCCAGCAGCTTGGCCACAGGACTTTACGAGCAGTACTTC.

This clonotype was counted between two and nine times. The CDR3: CATSDPRGGNQPQHF. In DNA, the CDR3 is TGTGCCACCAGTGACCCTCGAGGAGGTAATCAGCCCCAGCATTTT. This sequence joins TRBV24-1 and TRBJ1-5; D is ambiguous. This CDR3 comprises 15 residues. From germline, CDR1 is KGHDR and CDR2 SFDVKD. The ends were cut back, 4 bases at V and 4 bases at J, with 13 bases in the middle.